These 22 T cell receptor beta chains originate from one sample sequenced in a study of blood T cell repertoires in COVID-19. Using immunoSEQ multiplex PCR, the repertoire was profiled, and TCRdb retains in-frame clones only, with some absent. Of 400,000 to 450,000 clones in the sample, approximately 90% were seen once. Sequenced material: peripheral blood. Receptors originate from a man aged 18 to 30 with COVID-19, enrolled during active disease.

Worth noting for this clone: Other DNA sequences in this sample translate to the same CDR3. The genes are TRBV4-1 and TRBJ2-7, with no clear D. Germline V gene lookup returns CDR1 MGHRA and CDR2 YSYEKL. The ends were cut back, 1 base at V and 6 bases at J, with 4 bases in the middle. The CDR3 totals 11 residues. This CDR3 reads CASSQASEQYF. As DNA, the CDR3 is TGCGCCAGCAGCCAAGCGTCCGAGCAGTACTTC.

The chain joins TRBV28 to TRBJ1-4; the D gene is possibly TRBD1 (6 bases). The CDR3 has 14 residues. Germline V gene data show CDR1 as MDHEN and CDR2 as SYDVKM. Trimming stripped 1 base from V and 6 bases from J, with 9 bases between. For the CDR3, the DNA is TGTGCCAGCAGTTTATCCAGGGGTGATGAAAAACTGTTTTTT. Its protein is CASSLSRGDEKLFF.

This chain uses TRBV6-5 with TRBJ2-2, with TRBD1 matching over 9 bases. With 8 bases clipped from V and 6 bases from J, the junction kept 10 bases outside the gene matches. The CDR3 is 15 amino acids. The V gene's germline CDR1 is MNHEY and CDR2 SVGAGI. CDR3 sequence: CASRRDRGAAGELFF. The CDR3 DNA reads as TGTGCCAGCCGGCGAGACAGGGGGGCCGCCGGGGAGCTGTTTTTT.

The rearrangement uses TRBV5-1 and TRBJ2-2, with a tentative D call TRBD1 (5 bases). Germline CDR1 is SGHRS and CDR2 is YFSETQ. The CDR3 runs 15 residues. Trimming cost V 1 base and J 4 bases, with 11 bases left between them. The CDR3 bases are TGCGCCAGCAGCTTGTTAGGACAAGGCACCGGGGAGCTGTTTTTT. It yields the protein CASSLLGQGTGELFF.

In this sample, this clone turned up once. The chain employs TRBV27 and TRBJ2-1; D gene uncertain. V was trimmed by 0 bases and J by 0 bases, leaving 15 bases between them. From germline, CDR1 is MNHEY and CDR2 SMNVEV (reference sequence). CDR3 size: 18 residues. For the CDR3, the DNA is TGTGCCAGCAGTTTATCTACCCCTACGGTAAGCTCCTACAATGAGCAGTTCTTC. It is translated as CASSLSTPTVSSYNEQFF.

The gene calls are TRBV7-9 and TRBJ2-7; TRBD2 aligns across 9 bases. Germline CDR1 and CDR2: SEHNR and FQNEAQ (reference sequence). The V gene end was trimmed by 5 bases and the J gene end by 0 bases; junction bases not matched to a gene: 5. The CDR3 covers 15 residues. CDR3 protein: CASSPRTSVSYEQYF. The CDR3 DNA is TGTGCCAGCAGCCCTAGGACTAGCGTCTCCTACGAGCAGTACTTC.

This chain uses TRBV7-2 with TRBJ2-7; maybe TRBD1 (6 bases). Trimming took 5 bases from V and 3 from J, leaving 20 bases between them. The CDR3 runs to 16 residues. CDR1 SGHTA and CDR2 FQGNSA come from the germline V gene. Here the CDR3 reads CASSPGVLTGGYEQYF. DNA for the CDR3: TGTGCCAGCAGCCCAGGGGTACTAACTGGGGGCTACGAGCAGTACTTC.

CDR3 bases: TGTGCCAGCAGCCAAAAACTAGCGGGGAGCCCTGATACGCAGTATTTT. As protein: CASSQKLAGSPDTQYF. The V and J genes are TRBV3-1 (or the pseudogene TRBV3-2) and TRBJ2-3; 10 bases are a match to TRBD2. With 2 bases clipped from V and 6 bases from J, the junction kept 8 bases outside the gene matches. The CDR3 has 16 amino acids. Per germline, CDR1 LGHDT and CDR2 YNNKEL (reference sequence).

The genes are TRBV10-1 and TRBJ2-7, with TRBD2 matching 13 bases. The CDR3 runs 14 residues. Per the germline V gene, CDR1 is WNHNN and CDR2 is SYGVQD (reference sequence). Trimming at V came to 6 bases and at J to 2 bases, leaving 1 base not matched to a gene. The CDR3 sequence: CASRGLAGAYEQYF. The CDR3 region has the DNA TGCGCCAGCAGAGGACTAGCGGGGGCCTACGAGCAGTACTTC.

This sequence joins TRBV4-1 and TRBJ2-5; 8 bases fit TRBD2. J was trimmed by 5 bases and V by 1 base; bases with no gene match: 18. This CDR3 is 19 amino acids long. The germline CDR1 and CDR2 sequences are MGHRA and YSYEKL. The CDR3 sequence is CASSQAPTLSGGVLETQYF. Written as DNA, the CDR3 is TGCGCCAGCAGCCAAGCTCCCACTCTGAGCGGGGGTGTTCTCGAGACCCAGTACTTC.

J is TRBJ1-3 and V is TRBV10-2; tentative D call: TRBD1 (6 bases). V dropped 5 bases and J dropped 0 bases, with 11 bases sitting between them. In germline, CDR1 is WSHSY, CDR2 SAAADI. The CDR3 is 15 residues long. As DNA, the CDR3 is TGCGCCAGCAGTTCAACAGGGAGCTCTGGAAACACCATATATTTT. Its protein product is CASSSTGSSGNTIYF.

The chain combines TRBV6-2 or TRBV6-3 with TRBJ2-4, with D possibly TRBD2 on 5 matching bases. V lost 6 bases to trimming and J lost 3 bases, with 18 bases between them. CDR3 length equals 16 residues. Looked up from germline, CDR1 is MNHEY and CDR2 is SVGEGT. This CDR3 reads CASSPEPGMLKNIQYF. The CDR3 DNA is TGTGCCAGCAGCCCTGAGCCGGGGATGCTCAAAAACATTCAGTACTTC.

This chain's CDR3 is CAWSVGHLNTIYF. CDR3 coding DNA: TGTGCCTGGAGCGTCGGACACCTAAACACCATATATTTT. The chain couples TRBV30 to TRBJ1-3; D is possibly TRBD1 (5 bases). Germline values: CDR1 GTSNPN, CDR2 SVGIG (reference sequence). The CDR3 spans 13 residues. V lost 3 bases, J lost 6 bases, and 12 bases lay in between. Filled out from reference TRBV30 and TRBJ1-3, the complete variable domain reads SQTIHQWPATLVQPVGSPLSLECTVEGTSNPNLYWYRQAAGRGLQLLFYSVGIGQISSEVPQNLSASRPQDRQFILSSKKLLLSDSGFYLCAWSVGHLNTIYFGEGSWLTVV.

This clone was recorded a few times. The rearrangement uses TRBV25-1 and TRBJ2-1; 13 bases line up with TRBD2. Germline CDR1 reads MGHDK; CDR2 reads SYGVNS. The V gene end was trimmed by 8 bases and the J gene end by 8 bases; junction bases not matched to a gene: 9. The CDR3 contains 15 residues. Written as DNA, the CDR3 is TGTGCCAGCGGAGAACTAGCGGGAGGGCCCGATGAGCAGTTCTTC. Residues: CASGELAGGPDEQFF.

The chain couples TRBV12-3 or TRBV12-4 to TRBJ1-5; 7 bases are a match to TRBD1. The CDR3 runs 13 residues. V was clipped by 10 bases and J by 3 bases; unmatched bases: 6. The CDR3 nucleotides are TGTGCCACCCGAGACAGGGACAATCAGCCCCAGCATTTT. Residues: CATRDRDNQPQHF.

The chain is built from TRBV11-2 and TRBJ2-1; TRBD2 matches 10 bases. The CDR3 loop spans 16 amino acids. The V gene's germline CDR1 is SGHAT and CDR2 FQNNGV. V was pared by 5 bases and J by 5 bases, with 9 bases of the junction left unmatched. CDR3 region: CASSPSTSGLNNEQFF. The CDR3 nucleotides are TGTGCCAGCAGCCCGTCGACTAGCGGGCTAAACAATGAGCAGTTCTTC.

The V and J genes are TRBV7-9 and TRBJ2-3; no firm D call. The V gene's germline CDR1 is SEHNR and CDR2 FQNEAQ (reference sequence). The CDR3 is 13 amino acids. Trimming left V 1 base short and J 3 bases short, with 5 bases between. The CDR3 is CASSLGRTDTQYF. The CDR3, as DNA: TGTGCCAGCAGCTTAGGTAGAACAGATACGCAGTATTTT.

V usage is TRBV7-2 and J usage is TRBJ2-3, with D possibly being TRBD2 (6 bases). The CDR3 extends over 18 amino acids. V dropped 4 bases and J dropped 3 bases, with 23 bases sitting between them. Germline assignment: CDR1 SGHTA and CDR2 FQGNSA. The CDR3 region is CASSSARDSLRVTDTQYF. For the CDR3, the DNA is TGTGCCAGCAGCTCCGCTAGGGACTCCCTGAGGGTTACAGATACGCAGTATTTT.

The rearrangement links TRBV4-2 to TRBJ2-4, with a weak D call TRBD1 (6 bases). Looked up from germline, CDR1 is LGHNA and CDR2 is YNFKEQ. The CDR3 consists of 16 residues. V was shortened by 0 bases and J by 7 bases, with 16 bases between the two germline ends. The DNA of the CDR3 is TGTGCCAGCAGCCAAGATTCTTCACAGGGCGAGAACATTCAGTACTTC. The encoded protein is CASSQDSSQGENIQYF.

J is TRBJ2-1 and V is TRBV9, with D unclear. Germline-derived CDR1 and CDR2 are SGDLS and YYNGEE. The CDR3 has 14 amino acids. V was pared by 2 bases and J by 2 bases, with 8 bases between. CDR3 DNA: TGTGCCAGCAGCGTTTTTGGCACCTACAATGAGCAGTTCTTC. Translating gives CASSVFGTYNEQFF.

The chain has TRBV3-1 (or the pseudogene TRBV3-2) and TRBJ1-6, with a tentative D call TRBD1 (5 bases). V was cut by 4 bases and J by 7 bases, with 14 bases left in between. The CDR3 is made up of 15 amino acids. The germline CDR1 and CDR2 sequences are LGHDT and YNNKEL (reference sequence). CDR3 nucleotide sequence: TGTGCCAGCAGCCCCCCAACGACAGAAAATTCACCCCTCCACTTT. This sequence encodes CASSPPTTENSPLHF.

The chain joins TRBV7-2 to TRBJ2-1; possibly TRBD2 for D (6 bases). V lost 1 base and J lost 0, with 13 bases in between. The germline CDR1 and CDR2 sequences are SGHTA and FQGNSA. The CDR3 has 17 amino acids. The CDR3 coding sequence is TGTGCCAGCAGCTTAGTTTTATGGGGGGTCTCCTACAATGAGCAGTTCTTC. Protein product: CASSLVLWGVSYNEQFF. The variable domain in full, with the rest retrieved from reference TRBV7-2 and TRBJ2-1, is GAGVSQSPSNKVTEKGKDVELRCDPISGHTALYWYRQSLGQGLEFLIYFQGNSAPDKSGLPSDRFSAERTGGSVSTLTIQRTQQEDSAVYLCASSLVLWGVSYNEQFFGPGTRLTVL.